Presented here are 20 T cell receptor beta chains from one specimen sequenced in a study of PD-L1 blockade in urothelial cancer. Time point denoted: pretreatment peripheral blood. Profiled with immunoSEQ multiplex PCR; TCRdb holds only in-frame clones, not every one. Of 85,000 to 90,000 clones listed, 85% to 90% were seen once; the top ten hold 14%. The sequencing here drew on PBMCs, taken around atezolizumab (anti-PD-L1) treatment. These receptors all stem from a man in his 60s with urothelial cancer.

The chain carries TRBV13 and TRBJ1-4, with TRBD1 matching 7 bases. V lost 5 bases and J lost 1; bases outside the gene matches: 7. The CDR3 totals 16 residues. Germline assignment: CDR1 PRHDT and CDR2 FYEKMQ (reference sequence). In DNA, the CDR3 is TGTGCCAGCAGCCCGGGACAGTCAAGAACTAATGAAAAACTGTTTTTT. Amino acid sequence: CASSPGQSRTNEKLFF.

The DNA of the CDR3 is TGTGCCTGGAACGGACTAGCGGGAGGGTACGAGCAGTACTTC. Translating it yields CAWNGLAGGYEQYF. The chain joins TRBV30 to TRBJ2-7; 15 positions match TRBD2. CDR1 is GTSNPN, CDR2 SVGIG, per germline (reference sequence). V trimming: 4 bases; J trimming: 4 bases; junction bases outside the gene matches: 2. CDR3 length: 14 residues.

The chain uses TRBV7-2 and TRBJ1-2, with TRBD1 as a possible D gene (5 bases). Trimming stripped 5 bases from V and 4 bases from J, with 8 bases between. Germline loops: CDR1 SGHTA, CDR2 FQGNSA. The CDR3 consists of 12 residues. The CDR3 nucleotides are TGTGCCAGCAGCCCTCAGGGCTATGGCTACACCTTC. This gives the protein CASSPQGYGYTF.

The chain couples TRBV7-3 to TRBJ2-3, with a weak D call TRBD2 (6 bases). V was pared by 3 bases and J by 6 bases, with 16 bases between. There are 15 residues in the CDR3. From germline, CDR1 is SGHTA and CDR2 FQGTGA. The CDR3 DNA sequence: TGTGCCAGCAGCTTCGGACTACCCCCTTTGGATACGCAGTATTTT. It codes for CASSFGLPPLDTQYF.

CDR3 sequence (DNA): TGCGCCAGCAGCCATTTAGCGGGGGGGTTACAGGATACGCAGTATTTT. It specifies CASSHLAGGLQDTQYF. This rearrangement joins TRBV4-1 to TRBJ2-3; TRBD2 agrees at 11 bases. The V segment lost 3 bases and the J segment 6 bases; nucleotides outside the gene matches: 8. The CDR3 spans 16 residues. Germline values: CDR1 MGHRA, CDR2 YSYEKL.

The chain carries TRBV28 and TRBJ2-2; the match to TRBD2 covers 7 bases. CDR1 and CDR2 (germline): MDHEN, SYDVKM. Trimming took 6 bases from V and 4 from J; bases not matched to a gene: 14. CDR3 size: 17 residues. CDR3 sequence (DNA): TGTGCCAGCAGCCTACCGAGAATGGGGGGGACCACCGGGGAGCTGTTTTTT. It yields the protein CASSLPRMGGTTGELFF.

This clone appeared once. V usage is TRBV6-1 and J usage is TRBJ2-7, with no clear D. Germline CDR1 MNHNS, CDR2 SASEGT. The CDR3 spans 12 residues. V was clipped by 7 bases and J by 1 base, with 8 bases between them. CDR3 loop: CASKVQSYEQYF. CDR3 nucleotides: TGTGCCAGCAAGGTACAGTCCTACGAGCAGTACTTC.

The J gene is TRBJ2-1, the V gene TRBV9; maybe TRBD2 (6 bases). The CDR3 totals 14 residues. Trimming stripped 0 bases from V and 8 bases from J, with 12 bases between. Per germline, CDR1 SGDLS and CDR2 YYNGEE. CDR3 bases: TGTGCCAGCAGCGTAGAACTAGCTCTAGATGAGCAGTTCTTC. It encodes CASSVELALDEQFF. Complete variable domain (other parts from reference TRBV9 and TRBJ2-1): DSGVTQTPKHLITATGQRVTLRCSPRSGDLSVYWYQQSLDQGLQFLIQYYNGEERAKGNILERFSAQQFPDLHSELNLSSLELGDSALYFCASSVELALDEQFFGPGTRLTVL.

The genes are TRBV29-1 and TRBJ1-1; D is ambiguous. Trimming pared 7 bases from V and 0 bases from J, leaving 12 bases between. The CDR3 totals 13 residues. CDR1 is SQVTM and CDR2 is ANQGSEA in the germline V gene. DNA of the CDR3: TGCAGCGGAATACGGGGAATGAACACTGAAGCTTTCTTT. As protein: CSGIRGMNTEAFF. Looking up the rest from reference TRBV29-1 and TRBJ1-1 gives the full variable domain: SAVISQKPSRDICQRGTSLTIQCQVDSQVTMMFWYRQQPGQSLTLIATANQGSEATYESGFVIDKFPISRPNLTFSTLTVSNMSPEDSSIYLCSGIRGMNTEAFFGQGTRLTVV.

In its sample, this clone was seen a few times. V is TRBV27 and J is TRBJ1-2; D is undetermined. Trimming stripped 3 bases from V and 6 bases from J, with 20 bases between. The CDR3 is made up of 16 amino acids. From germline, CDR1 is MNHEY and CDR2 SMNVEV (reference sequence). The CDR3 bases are TGTGCCAGCAGTTTTTCGGGGTTCTCGGAGGTGGATGGCTACACCTTC. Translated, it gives CASSFSGFSEVDGYTF.

The CDR3 sequence: CASSLWGQGVDGYTF. CDR3 DNA sequence: TGCGCCAGCAGCTTGTGGGGACAGGGTGTAGATGGCTACACCTTC. This chain uses TRBV5-1 with TRBJ1-2; 9 nucleotides agree with TRBD1. This CDR3 spans 15 amino acids. V was clipped by 1 base and J by 6 bases; unmatched bases: 7. The V gene's germline CDR1 is SGHRS and CDR2 YFSETQ.

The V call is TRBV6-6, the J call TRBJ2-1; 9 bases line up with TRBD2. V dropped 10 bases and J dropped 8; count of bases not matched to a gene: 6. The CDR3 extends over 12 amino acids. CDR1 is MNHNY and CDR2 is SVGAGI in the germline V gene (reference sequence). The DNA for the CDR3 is TGTGCCACTTTGCGGGGGGGCCATGAGCAGTTCTTC. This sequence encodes CATLRGGHEQFF.

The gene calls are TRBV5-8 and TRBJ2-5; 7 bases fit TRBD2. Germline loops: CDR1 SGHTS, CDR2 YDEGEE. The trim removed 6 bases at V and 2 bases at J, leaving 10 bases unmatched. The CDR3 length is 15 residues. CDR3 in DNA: TGTGCCAGCACCCCCTCGGGGGGACCGCAAGAGACCCAGTACTTC. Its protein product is CASTPSGGPQETQYF.

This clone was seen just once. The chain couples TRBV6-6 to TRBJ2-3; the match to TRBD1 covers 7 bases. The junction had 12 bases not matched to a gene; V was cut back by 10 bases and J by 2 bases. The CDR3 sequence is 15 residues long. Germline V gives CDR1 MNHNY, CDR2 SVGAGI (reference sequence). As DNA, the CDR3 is TGTGCCACCCACCAGGGACAGCTACTCACAGATACGCAGTATTTT. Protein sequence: CATHQGQLLTDTQYF.

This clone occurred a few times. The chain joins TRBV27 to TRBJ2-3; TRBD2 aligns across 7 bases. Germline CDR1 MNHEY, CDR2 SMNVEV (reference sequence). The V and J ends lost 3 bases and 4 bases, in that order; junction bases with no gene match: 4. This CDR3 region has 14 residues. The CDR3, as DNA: TGTGCCAGCAGTTTGCGGGAGCCCGCAGATACGCAGTATTTT. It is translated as CASSLREPADTQYF.

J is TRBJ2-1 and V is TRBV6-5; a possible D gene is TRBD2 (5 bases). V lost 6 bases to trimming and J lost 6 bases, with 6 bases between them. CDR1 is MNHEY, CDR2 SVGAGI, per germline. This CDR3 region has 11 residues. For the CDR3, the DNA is TGTGCCAGCAGGGGGAGCAATGAGCAGTTCTTC. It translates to CASRGSNEQFF.

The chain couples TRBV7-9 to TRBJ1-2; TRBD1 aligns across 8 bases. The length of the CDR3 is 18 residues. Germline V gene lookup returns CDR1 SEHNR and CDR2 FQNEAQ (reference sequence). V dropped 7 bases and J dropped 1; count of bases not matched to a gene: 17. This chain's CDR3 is CASTPASLDRAVNYGYTF. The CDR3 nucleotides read TGTGCCAGCACCCCCGCTTCTCTGGACAGGGCCGTTAACTATGGCTACACCTTC.

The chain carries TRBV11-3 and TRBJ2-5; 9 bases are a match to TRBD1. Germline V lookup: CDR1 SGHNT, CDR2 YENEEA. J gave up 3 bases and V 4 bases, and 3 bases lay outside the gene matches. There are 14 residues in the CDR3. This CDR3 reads CASSSWDREETQYF. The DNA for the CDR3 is TGTGCCAGCAGCTCATGGGACAGGGAAGAGACCCAGTACTTC.

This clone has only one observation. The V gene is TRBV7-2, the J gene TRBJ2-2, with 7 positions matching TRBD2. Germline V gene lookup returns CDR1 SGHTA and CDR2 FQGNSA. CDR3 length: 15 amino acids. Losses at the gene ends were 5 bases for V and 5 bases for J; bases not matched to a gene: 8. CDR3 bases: TGTGCCAGCAGCCCCCGGACGGGGGGAACCGGGGAGCTGTTTTTT. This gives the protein CASSPRTGGTGELFF.

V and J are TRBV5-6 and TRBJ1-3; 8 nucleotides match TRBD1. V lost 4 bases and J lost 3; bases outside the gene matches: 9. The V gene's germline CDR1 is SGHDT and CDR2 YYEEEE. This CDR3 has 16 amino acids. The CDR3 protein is CASSITGGTSGNTIYF. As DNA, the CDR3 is TGTGCCAGCAGCATTACAGGGGGAACAAGTGGAAACACCATATATTTT. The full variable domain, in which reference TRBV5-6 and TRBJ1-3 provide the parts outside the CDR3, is DAGVTQSPTHLIKTRGQQVTLRCSPKSGHDTVSWYQQALGQGPQFIFQYYEEEERQRGNFPDRFSGHQFPNYSSELNVNALLLGDSALYLCASSITGGTSGNTIYFGEGSWLTVV.